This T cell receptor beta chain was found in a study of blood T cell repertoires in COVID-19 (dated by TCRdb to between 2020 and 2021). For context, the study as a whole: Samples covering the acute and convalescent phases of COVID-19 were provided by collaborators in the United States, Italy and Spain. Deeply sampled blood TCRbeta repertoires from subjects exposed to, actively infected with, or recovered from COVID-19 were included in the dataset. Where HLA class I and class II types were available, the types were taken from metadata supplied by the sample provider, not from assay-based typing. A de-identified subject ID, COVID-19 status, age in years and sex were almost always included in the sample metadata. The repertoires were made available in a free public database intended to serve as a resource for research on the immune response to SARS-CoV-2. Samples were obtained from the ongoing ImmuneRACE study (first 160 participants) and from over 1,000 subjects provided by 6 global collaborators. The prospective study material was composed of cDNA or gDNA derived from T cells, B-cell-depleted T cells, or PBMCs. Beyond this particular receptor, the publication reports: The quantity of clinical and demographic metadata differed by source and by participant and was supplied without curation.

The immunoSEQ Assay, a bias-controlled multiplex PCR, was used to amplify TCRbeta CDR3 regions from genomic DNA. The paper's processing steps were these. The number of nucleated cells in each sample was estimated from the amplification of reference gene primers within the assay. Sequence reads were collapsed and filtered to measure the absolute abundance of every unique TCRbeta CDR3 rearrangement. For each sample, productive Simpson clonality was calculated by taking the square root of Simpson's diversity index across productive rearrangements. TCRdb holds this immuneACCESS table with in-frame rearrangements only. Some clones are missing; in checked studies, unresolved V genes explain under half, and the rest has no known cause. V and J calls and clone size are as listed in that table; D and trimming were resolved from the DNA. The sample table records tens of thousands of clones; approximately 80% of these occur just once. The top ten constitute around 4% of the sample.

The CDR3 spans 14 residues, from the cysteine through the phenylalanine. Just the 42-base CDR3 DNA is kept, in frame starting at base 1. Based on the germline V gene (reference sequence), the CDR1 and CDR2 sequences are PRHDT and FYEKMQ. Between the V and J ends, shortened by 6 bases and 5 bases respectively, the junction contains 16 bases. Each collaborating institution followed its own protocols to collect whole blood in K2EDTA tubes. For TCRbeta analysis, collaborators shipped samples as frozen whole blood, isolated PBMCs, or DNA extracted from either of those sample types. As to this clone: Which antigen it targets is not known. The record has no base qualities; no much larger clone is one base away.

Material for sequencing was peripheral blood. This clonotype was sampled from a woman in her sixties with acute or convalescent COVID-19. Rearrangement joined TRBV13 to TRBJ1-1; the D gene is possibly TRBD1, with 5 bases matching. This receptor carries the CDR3 CASRPQGGGTEAFF. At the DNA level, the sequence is TGTGCCAGCAGGCCTCAGGGCGGGGGAACTGAAGCTTTCTTT.